These 18 T cell receptor beta chains originate from one sample sequenced in a study of identical twins. TCRdb re-analysed the 5' RACE reads in MiXCR, keeping a single row per CDR3 protein. The repertoire holds about 530,000 distinct CDR3 sequences, about 22% seen once, with approximately 0.48% in the top ten. The same data also went into a second study, on yellow fever vaccine responses in identical twins.

The specimen sequenced was CD4+ T cells sorted from blood. Source of these receptors: a woman aged 18-29 years in good health.

The rearrangement links TRBV12-3 or TRBV12-4 to TRBJ1-1; D is undetermined. Trimming removed 10 bases at V and 0 bases at J, with 9 bases between. There are 12 residues in the CDR3. This chain's CDR3 is CATRRLNTEAFF. CDR3 in DNA: TGTGCCACCCGCAGACTGAACACTGAAGCTTTCTTT.

The chain recombines TRBV6-5 with TRBJ2-6; 8 bases are shared with TRBD1. The length of the CDR3 is 18 residues. The V gene's germline CDR1 is MNHEY and CDR2 SVGAGI. J lost 3 bases, V lost 1 base, and 8 bases had no gene match. CDR3 residues: CASSYFRTGLFGANVLTF. In DNA form, the CDR3 reads TGTGCCAGCAGTTACTTTCGGACAGGGTTATTTGGGGCCAACGTCCTGACTTTC.

A few counts support this clonotype. CDR3 amino acids: CASSLTSGSSGDTQYF. The DNA for the CDR3 is TGTGCCAGCAGCCTGACTAGCGGCTCCTCGGGAGATACGCAGTATTTT. The V call is TRBV11-3, the J call TRBJ2-3, with 9 bases aligning to TRBD2. V shed 5 bases and J 5 bases; nucleotides not matched to a gene: 11. Germline V gives CDR1 SGHNT, CDR2 YENEEA. CDR3 length equals 16 residues.

This clonotype was counted only a few times. The junction shows a germline mismatch at one end, possibly a read error. The rearrangement links TRBV12-3 or TRBV12-4 to TRBJ2-7; 9 nucleotides agree with TRBD2. The CDR3 is 14 residues long. The CDR3 loop reads CASSIAGEDYEQYF. The CDR3 region has the DNA TGTGCCAGCAGTATAGCGGGGGAGGACTACGAGCAGTACTTC.

The rearrangement links TRBV11-2 to TRBJ1-2; no clear D. V was pared by 4 bases and J by 8 bases, with 38 bases between. The CDR3 has 21 residues. Germline-derived CDR1 and CDR2 are SGHAT and FQNNGV. The CDR3 reads CASSSRPDQIYLTMAIGGYTF. CDR3 sequence (DNA): TGTGCCAGCAGCTCCCGCCCAGACCAGATCTACCTAACTATGGCTATTGGCGGCTACACCTTC. The full variable domain, in which reference TRBV11-2 and TRBJ1-2 provide the parts outside the CDR3, is EAGVAQSPRYKIIEKRQSVAFWCNPISGHATLYWYQQILGQGPKLLIQFQNNGVVDDSQLPKDRFSAERLKGVDSTLKIQPAKLEDSAVYLCASSSRPDQIYLTMAIGGYTFGSGTRLTVV.

The rearrangement joins TRBV14 to TRBJ2-5; possibly TRBD2 for D (5 bases). The germline CDR1 and CDR2 sequences are SGHDN and FVKESK. V shed 2 bases and J shed 3 bases, with 7 bases lying between them. CDR3 size: 13 residues. The CDR3 bases are TGTGCCAGCAGCCAATTCGGGAAAGAGACCCAGTACTTC. It encodes CASSQFGKETQYF. Based on the CDR3 plus reference TRBV14 and TRBJ2-5, the full variable domain is EAGVTQFPSHSVIEKGQTVTLRCDPISGHDNLYWYRRVMGKEIKFLLHFVKESKQDESGMPNNRFLAERTGGTYSTLKVQPAELEDSGVYFCASSQFGKETQYFGPGTRLLVL.

The chain carries TRBV11-3 and TRBJ2-5; tentatively, D is TRBD2 (5 bases). This CDR3 contains 14 residues. V was cut by 5 bases and J by 2 bases, with 12 bases left in between. Germline CDR1 and CDR2: SGHNT and YENEEA. In DNA, the CDR3 is TGTGCCAGCAGCCCGAGCGGAATACAAGAGACCCAGTACTTC. As protein: CASSPSGIQETQYF.

This clonotype was counted a few times. The chain employs TRBV11-1 and TRBJ2-6; the D gene is possibly TRBD1 (5 bases). The CDR3 extends over 18 amino acids. Trimming took off 4 bases at V and 2 bases at J, with 18 bases between the two ends. The germline V gene has CDR1 SGHAT and CDR2 FQDESV (reference sequence). CDR3 loop: CASSSAWGILTGANVLTF. For the CDR3, the DNA is TGTGCCAGCAGCTCTGCATGGGGCATCCTTACTGGGGCCAACGTCCTGACTTTC.

This rearrangement joins TRBV12-3 or TRBV12-4 to TRBJ1-1, with D unresolved. The CDR3 consists of 13 residues. V was cut by 1 base and J by 3 bases, with 6 bases left in between. Written as DNA, the CDR3 is TGTGCCAGCAGTTTAGGGCTCGACACTGAAGCTTTCTTT. It translates to CASSLGLDTEAFF.

The V call is TRBV28, the J call TRBJ2-7, with 8 bases lining up with TRBD2. This CDR3 is 15 amino acids long. The V gene end was trimmed by 3 bases and the J gene end by 0 bases; junction bases not matched to a gene: 4. The germline gives CDR1 MDHEN, CDR2 SYDVKM. CDR3 coding DNA: TGTGCCAGCAGTTTCATAAGCGGGAGCTCCTACGAGCAGTACTTC. Its translation: CASSFISGSSYEQYF.

The chain's CDR3 is CASSENRDWLTDTQYF. For the CDR3, the DNA is TGTGCCAGCAGCGAAAACCGGGACTGGCTCACAGATACGCAGTATTTT. V usage is TRBV9 and J usage is TRBJ2-3, with a weak D call TRBD2 (6 bases). Germline V gene sequence: CDR1 SGDLS, CDR2 YYNGEE. The CDR3 runs to 16 residues. V was trimmed by 3 bases and J by 2 bases, leaving 16 bases between them.

As to this clonotype: Its ends do not fully match the called genes, so a read error is possible. CDR3 nucleotides: TGTGCCAGCTCACCAACGGGGACAGGGGGCAATCAGCCCCAGCGTTTT. Translating gives CASSPTGTGGNQPQRF. J is TRBJ1-5 and V is TRBV18; 12 positions agree with TRBD1. CDR1 is KGHSH, CDR2 LQKENI, per germline. The CDR3 is 16 amino acids.

This chain connects TRBV18 to TRBJ2-1; D remains unclear. V was clipped by 3 bases and J by 7 bases, with 10 bases between them. Looked up from germline, CDR1 is KGHSH and CDR2 is LQKENI. The CDR3 is made up of 13 amino acids. DNA for the CDR3: TGTGCCAGCTCACCCCTTATAGAAAATGAGCAGTTCTTC. The encoded protein is CASSPLIENEQFF.

This chain connects TRBV28 to TRBJ2-1; the match to TRBD1 covers 7 bases. Germline V CDR1 and CDR2: MDHEN, SYDVKM. The CDR3 totals 14 residues. The V and J ends lost 5 bases and 4 bases, in that order; junction bases with no gene match: 5. The chain's CDR3 is CASSIIQGYNEQFF. The CDR3 DNA reads as TGTGCCAGCAGTATAATACAGGGGTACAATGAGCAGTTCTTC.

This clonotype was found a few times. The gene calls are TRBV14 and TRBJ2-2; weak D call: TRBD2 (5 bases). V lost 3 bases and J lost 5, with 16 bases in between. Germline CDR1 reads SGHDN; CDR2 reads FVKESK. This CDR3 has 16 residues. The CDR3 sequence is CASSQSGRRGTGELFF. CDR3 DNA: TGTGCCAGCAGCCAGTCGGGGAGAAGAGGGACCGGGGAGCTGTTTTTT.

This clonotype came up a few times. CDR3 nucleotides: TGCGCCAGCATGACCGGAGGAGATACGCAGTATTTT. Translating gives CASMTGGDTQYF. The V gene is TRBV5-1, the J gene TRBJ2-3; D possibly corresponds to TRBD2 (5 bases). Per germline, CDR1 SGHRS and CDR2 YFSETQ. The CDR3 extends over 12 amino acids. Deletions cut 6 bases from V and 5 bases from J, with 10 bases between.

This rearrangement joins TRBV29-1 to TRBJ1-5, with a weak D call TRBD1 (5 bases). CDR1 and CDR2 from the germline V gene are SQVTM and ANQGSEA. V was clipped by 4 bases and J by 0 bases, with 10 bases between them. The CDR3 is 14 residues long. CDR3 sequence (DNA): TGCAGCGTTGTCCAGGGAGATAGCAATCAGCCCCAGCATTTT. Translating it yields CSVVQGDSNQPQHF.

V and J are TRBV12-3 or TRBV12-4 and TRBJ2-4, with 7 bases fitting TRBD1. There are 16 residues in the CDR3. V lost 5 bases to trimming and J lost 0 bases; unmatched junction nucleotides: 7. CDR3: CASSLLQGIAKNIQYF. The CDR3 DNA sequence: TGTGCCAGCAGTCTACTACAGGGGATAGCCAAAAACATTCAGTACTTC.